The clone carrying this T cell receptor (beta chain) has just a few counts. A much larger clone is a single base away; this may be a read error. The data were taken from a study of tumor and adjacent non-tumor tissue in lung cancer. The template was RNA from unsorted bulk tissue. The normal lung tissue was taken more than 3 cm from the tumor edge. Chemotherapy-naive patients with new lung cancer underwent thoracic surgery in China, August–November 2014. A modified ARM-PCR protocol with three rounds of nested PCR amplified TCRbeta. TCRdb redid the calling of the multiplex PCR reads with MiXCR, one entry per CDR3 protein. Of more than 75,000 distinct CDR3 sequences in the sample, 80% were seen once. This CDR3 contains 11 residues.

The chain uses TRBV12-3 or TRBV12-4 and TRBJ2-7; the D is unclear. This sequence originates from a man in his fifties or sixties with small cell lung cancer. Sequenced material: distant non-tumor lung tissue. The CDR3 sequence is CVSSSLYEQYF. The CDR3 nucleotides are TGTGTCAGCAGTTCCCTCTACGAGCAGTACTTC.